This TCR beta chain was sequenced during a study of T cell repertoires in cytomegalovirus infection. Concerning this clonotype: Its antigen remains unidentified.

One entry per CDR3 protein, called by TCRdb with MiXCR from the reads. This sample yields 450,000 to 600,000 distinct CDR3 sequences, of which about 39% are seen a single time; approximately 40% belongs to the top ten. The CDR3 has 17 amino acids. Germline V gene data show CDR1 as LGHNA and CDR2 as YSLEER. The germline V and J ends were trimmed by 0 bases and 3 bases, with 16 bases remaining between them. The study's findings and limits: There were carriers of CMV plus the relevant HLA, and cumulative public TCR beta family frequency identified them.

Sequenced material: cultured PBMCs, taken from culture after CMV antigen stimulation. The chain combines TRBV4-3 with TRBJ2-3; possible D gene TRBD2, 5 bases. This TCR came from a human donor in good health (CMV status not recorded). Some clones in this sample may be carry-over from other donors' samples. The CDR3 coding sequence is TGCGCCAGCAGCCAAGATGAGGGTTCGTTGGGTACAGATACGCAGTATTTT. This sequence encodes CASSQDEGSLGTDTQYF.